These 10 T cell receptor beta chains came from one sample sequenced in a study of T cell clonality in common variable immunodeficiency. Clones were sequenced by immunoSEQ multiplex PCR, and TCRdb holds only the in-frame ones, with some missing. Recorded here are 35,000 to 50,000 clones, none singletons. The sequenced sample consisted of peripheral blood mononuclear cells. Receptors originate from a person aged 18 to 70 in good health.

In this sample, this clone turned up many times. The missing CDR3 end, 3 residues past where the read stops, is filled in from the germline J gene. The chain combines TRBV19 with TRBJ1-2; D may be TRBD1 (5 bases). The CDR3 runs to 15 residues. The ends were cut back, 10 bases at V and 0 bases at J, with 18 bases in the middle. The germline CDR1 and CDR2 sequences are LNHDA and SQIVND (reference sequence). Here the CDR3 reads CATTRGFSPNYGYTF. Incomplete CDR3 DNA: TGTGCCACCACCCGGGGGTTTTCCCCTAACTATGGC.

This clone was counted many times. The CDR3 protein is CASSSPDRPPNYGYTF. The CDR3 bases that were read are TGTGCCAGCAGTTCCCCGGACAGGCCTCCTAACTATGGC. The chain recombines TRBV27 with TRBJ1-2; TRBD1 matches 7 bases. The read finishes 3 residues shy of the CDR3 end, and the germline J gene is used to complete it. The CDR3 runs to 16 residues. J lost 0 bases, V lost 4 bases, and 8 bases had no gene match. The germline CDR1 and CDR2 sequences are MNHEY and SMNVEV (reference sequence).

This clone was detected ten times or more. Read coverage stops 3 residues before the CDR3 terminus; the germline J gene supplies the remainder. V usage is TRBV18 and J usage is TRBJ2-4; 10 positions match TRBD1. The CDR3 spans 17 residues. Trimming at V came to 6 bases and at J to 5 bases, leaving 13 bases not matched to a gene. Germline V gene sequence: CDR1 KGHSH, CDR2 LQKENI. CDR3 protein: CASSPARQGARENIQYF. The sequenced CDR3 bases are TGTGCCAGCTCCCCCGCACGACAGGGGGCGAGGGAAAACATT.

In this sample, this clone turned up many times. From the germline J gene comes the end of the CDR3, since the read stops 3 residues before it. The chain uses TRBV28 and TRBJ1-5; no definite D call. The CDR3 is 12 amino acids. The germline V gene has CDR1 MDHEN and CDR2 SYDVKM. The part of the CDR3 DNA that was read is TGTGCCAGCACGCAAACCCGACTCCCC. It translates to CASTQTRLP. The full CDR3 is CASTQTRLPQHF.

This clone has at least ten counts. From the germline J gene comes the end of the CDR3, since the read stops 3 residues before it. V usage is TRBV7-9 and J usage is TRBJ2-1; 7 nucleotides line up with TRBD2. V trimming: 1 base; J trimming: 5 bases; junction bases outside the gene matches: 5. The germline V gene has CDR1 SEHNR and CDR2 FQNEAQ (reference sequence). This CDR3 spans 15 amino acids. CDR3 bases read: TGTGCCAGCAGCTTAGTTTACGGGACTAACAATGAG. Translation gives CASSLVYGTNNE. In full, the CDR3 is CASSLVYGTNNEQFF.

This clone was observed many times. The read halts 3 residues ahead of the CDR3 end, with the missing end drawn from the germline J gene. V is TRBV12-3 or TRBV12-4 and J is TRBJ1-1, with D possibly TRBD1 on 5 matching bases. This CDR3 is 15 amino acids long. V gave up 4 bases and J gave up 0 bases, with 12 bases separating them. The part of the CDR3 DNA that was read is TGTGCCAGCAGTTCAGCGGACACCTTGAACACTGAA. This codes for CASSSADTLNTE. Given in full, the CDR3 is CASSSADTLNTEAFF.

This clone was recorded many times. The observed sequence ends 3 residues before the CDR3 terminus, with the missing tail filled in from the germline J gene. This rearrangement joins TRBV4-1 to TRBJ1-2; D not certain. The CDR3 is 15 amino acids. Germline CDR1 and CDR2: MGHRA and YSYEKL. The V and J ends lost 2 bases and 0 bases respectively, with 10 bases between them. CDR3 in amino acids: CASSQTTITNYGYTF. The covered CDR3 bases are TGCGCCAGCAGCCAAACGACTATTACTAACTATGGC.

This clone was detected ten times or more. This CDR3 is CASSARLKGSNQPQHF. The part of the CDR3 DNA that was read is TGTGCCAGCAGTGCTCGTTTGAAAGGTAGCAATCAGCCC. This chain links TRBV6-1 with TRBJ1-5; D not resolved. The observed sequence ends 3 residues before the CDR3 terminus, with the missing tail filled in from the germline J gene. Germline values: CDR1 MNHNS, CDR2 SASEGT. CDR3 length: 16 amino acids. The ends were cut back, 4 bases at V and 0 bases at J, with 13 bases in the middle.

This clone was counted between two and nine times. The read gets to within 3 residues of the CDR3 end, and the germline J gene fills in the rest. V usage is TRBV30 and J usage is TRBJ2-5, with D possibly matching TRBD1 (6 bases). Germline V CDR1 and CDR2: GTSNPN, SVGIG (reference sequence). This CDR3 is built from 13 residues. V shed 1 base and J shed 5 bases, with 11 bases lying between them. The CDR3 protein is CAWSEDSNETQYF. The covered CDR3 bases are TGTGCCTGGAGTGAGGACAGCAATGAGACC.

Ten or more counts support this clone. The read is 3 residues too short to cover the CDR3 end, so that end is filled in from the germline J gene. V and J are TRBV7-2 and TRBJ1-2; 7 nucleotides agree with TRBD1. Germline V gene sequence: CDR1 SGHTA, CDR2 FQGNSA. V was pared by 2 bases and J by 6 bases, with 9 bases of the junction left unmatched. The CDR3 loop spans 15 amino acids. CDR3 DNA, as far as it was read: TGTGCCAGCAGCTTATGGGGCGGAGGGGGCGATGGC. The encoded protein is CASSLWGGGGDG. The full-length CDR3 reads as CASSLWGGGGDGYTF.